Here is one TCR beta chain with its context. V was trimmed by 7 bases and J by 7 bases, leaving 14 bases between them. CDR3 length: 13 amino acids. CDR1 is WSHSY, CDR2 SAAADI, per germline. The source of the sample is a study of T cells in localized non-small cell lung cancer. Clones were read by immunoSEQ multiplex PCR, and TCRdb kept only the in-frame ones, dropping some. The data show 35,000 to 40,000 clones, more than 65% seen once. The sample was peripheral blood, taken before any cancer treatment. The receptor was derived from a male donor at least 60 years old with stage III squamous cell lung carcinoma. V and J are TRBV10-2 and TRBJ2-1, with a possible D match to TRBD1 (5 bases). The CDR3 protein is CASIRGWENEQFF. The CDR3 bases are TGCGCCAGCATAAGGGGTTGGGAAAATGAGCAGTTCTTC.